The 18 T cell receptor beta chains listed next were all sequenced from one sample in a study of blood T cell repertoires in COVID-19. Clones were sequenced by immunoSEQ multiplex PCR, and TCRdb holds only the in-frame ones, with some missing. Among under 150,000 clones listed, over 65% were seen once. The sample comprised peripheral blood. These receptors all come from a woman aged 40 to 49 with acute or convalescent COVID-19.

The chain has TRBV9 and TRBJ1-2; D ambiguous. Deletions cut 0 bases from V and 0 bases from J, with 9 bases between. This CDR3 is built from 15 residues. Germline-derived CDR1 and CDR2 are SGDLS and YYNGEE. In DNA, the CDR3 is TGTGCCAGCAGCGTAGATCCATCCCCTAACTATGGCTACACCTTC. Translated: CASSVDPSPNYGYTF.

This chain connects TRBV12-3 or TRBV12-4 to TRBJ1-4, with 8 bases that match TRBD1. Unmatched junction bases numbered 1, after V lost 6 bases and J lost 7 bases. The CDR3 length is 12 residues. CDR3 amino acids: CASRQGGEKLFF. CDR3 DNA sequence: TGTGCCAGCAGACAGGGGGGTGAAAAACTGTTTTTT.

This chain connects TRBV5-4 to TRBJ1-6; D is unclear. Trimming stripped 2 bases from V and 5 bases from J, with 20 bases between. CDR3 length equals 18 residues. Per germline, CDR1 SGHNT and CDR2 YYREEE (reference sequence). The CDR3 DNA reads as TGTGCCAGCAGCTTCTCATACCTGACCTTAAGCGATAATTCACCCCTCCACTTT. Translated, it gives CASSFSYLTLSDNSPLHF.

Here the CDR3 DNA reads TGTGCCAGCAGCTTCAGGGCAGAGACCCAGTACTTC. It codes for CASSFRAETQYF. The chain couples TRBV7-2 to TRBJ2-5; D perhaps matches TRBD1 (5 bases). The ends were cut back, 3 bases at V and 4 bases at J, with 6 bases in the middle. Germline V CDR1 and CDR2: SGHTA, FQGNSA. The CDR3 contains 12 residues.

The rearrangement uses TRBV5-4 and TRBJ2-1; the match to TRBD2 covers 8 bases. The V gene's germline CDR1 is SGHNT and CDR2 YYREEE (reference sequence). Trimming removed 3 bases from V and 0 bases from J; junction bases left unmatched: 5. The CDR3 contains 16 residues. CDR3 coding DNA: TGTGCCAGCAGCTATAACCGGGGGGGCTCCTACAATGAGCAGTTCTTC. Amino acids: CASSYNRGGSYNEQFF.

The V gene is TRBV12-5, the J gene TRBJ1-1; 8 bases are a match to TRBD1. CDR3 length: 15 amino acids. The germline V gene encodes CDR1 LGHNT and CDR2 FRNRAP. V lost 5 bases and J lost 1; bases outside the gene matches: 6. CDR3 bases: TGTGCTAGTGGTGACTGGACAGGGTGGAACACTGAAGCTTTCTTT. Its translation is CASGDWTGWNTEAFF.

The chain's CDR3 is CASRRGQGSNQPQHF. The CDR3 DNA follows: TGTGCCAGCAGACGGGGACAGGGTAGCAATCAGCCCCAGCATTTT. The chain has TRBV5-6 and TRBJ1-5; 9 nucleotides match TRBD1. The V and J ends lost 5 bases and 0 bases, in that order; junction bases with no gene match: 3. Germline lookup yields CDR1 SGHDT and CDR2 YYEEEE. There are 15 residues in the CDR3.

The V and J genes are TRBV7-9 and TRBJ2-1, with 7 nucleotides matching TRBD1. Germline V CDR1 and CDR2: SEHNR, FQNEAQ (reference sequence). The CDR3 spans 14 residues. Trimming removed 3 bases from V and 5 bases from J; junction bases left unmatched: 4. CDR3 bases: TGTGCCAGCAGCTTCGTACAGGGGAACAATGAGCAGTTCTTC. Translated, it gives CASSFVQGNNEQFF. The whole variable domain, filled in from reference TRBV7-9 and TRBJ2-1, reads DTGVSQNPRHKITKRGQNVTFRCDPISEHNRLYWYRQTLGQGPEFLTYFQNEAQLEKSRLLSDRFSAERPKGSFSTLEIQRTEQGDSAMYLCASSFVQGNNEQFFGPGTRLTVL.

J is TRBJ2-7 and V is TRBV9; possible D gene TRBD1, 5 bases. The CDR3 runs 14 residues. V lost 5 bases and J lost 4, with 16 bases in between. CDR1 SGDLS and CDR2 YYNGEE come from the germline V gene. CDR3 loop: CASSPHQGGYEQYF. In DNA, the CDR3 is TGTGCCAGCAGTCCCCACCAGGGTGGGTACGAGCAGTACTTC.

This clone has just one count. The chain links TRBV7-9 to TRBJ1-3; D remains unclear. The CDR3 length is 15 residues. Germline CDR1 SEHNR, CDR2 FQNEAQ (reference sequence). Trimming cost V 1 base and J 0 bases, with 7 bases left between them. The CDR3 DNA reads TGTGCCAGCAGCTTAGATCGGAGCTCTGGAAACACCATATATTTT. Translating it yields CASSLDRSSGNTIYF.

The gene calls are TRBV30 and TRBJ1-3, with no clear D. Germline CDR1 is GTSNPN and CDR2 is SVGIG (reference sequence). V was cut by 7 bases and J by 5 bases, with 9 bases left in between. There are 11 residues in the CDR3. CDR3 residues: CALALRNTIYF. The DNA for the CDR3 is TGTGCCTTGGCCCTTCGAAACACCATATATTTT.

Only one count was recorded for this clone. The V gene is TRBV27, the J gene TRBJ1-1; 7 bases are shared with TRBD1. V shed 4 bases and J 6 bases; nucleotides not matched to a gene: 14. This CDR3 has 16 amino acids. Germline V gives CDR1 MNHEY, CDR2 SMNVEV (reference sequence). As DNA, the CDR3 is TGTGCCAGCAGTTACGACAGGGTAAGCGGGAGGGCTGAAGCTTTCTTT. It yields the protein CASSYDRVSGRAEAFF.

V usage is TRBV3-1 (or the pseudogene TRBV3-2) and J usage is TRBJ1-1; TRBD1 aligns across 7 bases. Trimming removed 4 bases from V and 3 bases from J; junction bases left unmatched: 8. The CDR3 consists of 15 residues. Germline CDR1 LGHDT, CDR2 YNNKEL (reference sequence). CDR3 sequence reads: CASSRDRQGDTEAFF. The CDR3 DNA reads TGTGCCAGCAGCCGAGATCGACAGGGTGACACTGAAGCTTTCTTT.

The sample holds a few counts of this clone. The chain combines TRBV6-5 with TRBJ1-6; the D gene is possibly TRBD1 (6 bases). The CDR3 is 13 residues long. Trimming took off 4 bases at V and 10 bases at J, with 11 bases between the two ends. CDR1 MNHEY and CDR2 SVGAGI come from the germline V gene. The CDR3 nucleotides are TGTGCCAGCAGTTTTCCAGGGGTCTCACCCCTCCACTTT. Amino acid sequence: CASSFPGVSPLHF.

V and J are TRBV6-2 or TRBV6-3 and TRBJ2-6; D not certain. The length of the CDR3 is 16 residues. V lost 2 bases and J 1 base, leaving 9 bases between the germline ends. Germline CDR1 reads MNHEY; CDR2 reads SVGEGT. CDR3 residues: CASSYGLPSGANVLTF. The DNA of the CDR3 is TGTGCCAGCAGTTACGGTCTACCGTCTGGGGCCAACGTCCTGACTTTC.

The chain carries TRBV29-1 and TRBJ2-1; D is unresolved. This CDR3 spans 12 amino acids. Germline lookup yields CDR1 SQVTM and CDR2 ANQGSEA. The V and J ends lost 4 bases and 7 bases respectively, with 11 bases between them. The CDR3 spells CSVAPEINEQFF. The CDR3 DNA reads TGCAGCGTTGCCCCGGAGATTAATGAGCAGTTCTTC.

In this sample, this clone turned up a few times. The chain is built from TRBV9 and TRBJ1-6; D is ambiguous. The germline V gene encodes CDR1 SGDLS and CDR2 YYNGEE. The CDR3 runs to 16 residues. Trimming took 4 bases from V and 6 from J, leaving 17 bases between them. The CDR3 region is CASSPLGGAGNSPLHF. The CDR3 bases are TGTGCCAGCAGCCCCCTAGGTGGCGCGGGTAATTCACCCCTCCACTTT.

V is TRBV27 and J is TRBJ2-2, with D tentatively TRBD2 (5 bases). Germline-derived CDR1 and CDR2 are MNHEY and SMNVEV (reference sequence). The CDR3 contains 14 residues. V shed 4 bases and J shed 5 bases, with 11 bases lying between them. CDR3 coding DNA: TGTGCCAGCAGTTCAGAACTAGGAACCGGGGAGCTGTTTTTT. This gives the protein CASSSELGTGELFF.